This T cell receptor (beta chain) was captured by sequencing in a study of T-cell memory formation after mild COVID-19. Across the study: Across donors, TCR clusters were largely donor specific. Study results and limitations: Pre-infection memory already had some responding clones, implying cross-reactive memory joined. From day 15 to 85, contracting clones were balanced between CD4 and CD8, whereas later expanders leaned toward CD4+.

It was 5'RACE with constant-segment primers that produced the TCR alpha and TCR beta cDNA libraries, which carried sample barcodes and UMIs. Each CDR3 protein gets one entry after TCRdb re-called the 5' RACE reads with MiXCR. Among about 610,000 distinct CDR3 sequences listed, 15% to 20% were seen once. A note on this clonotype: Its antigen is unknown.

The CDR3 sequence is 15 residues long. Per germline, CDR1 SGHRS and CDR2 YFSETQ. V dropped 1 base and J dropped 5; count of bases not matched to a gene: 7. The sample taken for sequencing was PBMCs or a T cell subset sorted from them (not recorded which). The sequence was collected from an adult woman who had mild COVID-19 (a few samples of this study predate the infection). Cell type and time point are not known. V gene TRBV5-1 combines with J gene TRBJ2-7; TRBD1 matches at 9 bases. CDR3: CASSLTGTGSNEQYF. Written as DNA, the CDR3 is TGCGCCAGCAGCTTGACCGGGACAGGGAGCAACGAGCAGTACTTC. Full variable domain (outside the CDR3, taken from reference TRBV5-1 and TRBJ2-7): KAGVTQTPRYLIKTRGQQVTLSCSPISGHRSVSWYQQTPGQGLQFLFEYFSETQRNKGNFPGRFSGRQFSNSRSEMNVSTLELGDSALYLCASSLTGTGSNEQYFGPGTRLTVT.